Listed below are T cell receptor beta chains from one sample, sequenced in a study of T cell responses to AZD1222 COVID-19 vaccine. Generated by immunoSEQ multiplex PCR, the TCRdb table keeps only in-frame clones and is missing some. Of roughly 100,000 clones in the sample, 85% to 90% were seen once. The sample was peripheral blood, taken on day 0 of AZD1222 vaccination. Every receptor here comes from an adult in good health. Both conserved end residues are part of each CDR3. D genes are given only for firm matches. Clone size is shown for a subset of rows, as once, few, many or a class of expanded clone.

D gene	V gene	clone size	J gene	CDR3 protein	CDR3 DNA
NA	TRBV5-5	NA	TRBJ1-1	CASSSSILRDTEAFF	TGTGCCAGCAGCTCCAGCATCCTAAGGGACACTGAAGCTTTCTTT
NA	TRBV20-1	once	TRBJ1-2	CSASRINYGYTF	TGCAGTGCTAGTCGAATTAACTATGGCTACACCTTC
TRBD2	TRBV4-1	NA	TRBJ2-7	CASSPRLAVTSYEQYF	TGCGCCAGCAGCCCTAGGCTAGCGGTCACCTCCTACGAGCAGTACTTC
TRBD1	TRBV9	NA	TRBJ1-6	CASSASGTGAERSPLHF	TGTGCCAGCAGCGCATCCGGGACAGGGGCGGAGAGATCACCCCTCCACTTT
NA	TRBV6-6	NA	TRBJ2-6	CASSQSRQVRFGANVLTF	TGTGCCAGCAGTCAATCGAGACAGGTTCGATTTGGGGCCAACGTCCTGACTTTC
NA	TRBV27	NA	TRBJ2-7	CASSLSGGGPYEQYF	TGTGCCAGCAGTTTATCGGGAGGGGGCCCCTACGAGCAGTACTTC
NA	TRBV18	NA	TRBJ2-3	CASSPNWELTDTQYF	TGTGCCAGCTCACCAAACTGGGAACTCACAGATACGCAGTATTTT
NA	TRBV18	NA	TRBJ1-2	CASSPATALYGYTF	TGTGCCAGCTCACCAGCGACAGCTCTCTATGGCTACACCTTC
NA	TRBV4-3	few	TRBJ2-7	CASSQDRGSAYEQYF	TGCGCCAGCAGCCAAGATCGGGGTTCGGCGTACGAGCAGTACTTC
NA	TRBV27	NA	TRBJ1-6	CASSPYPTGNSPLHF	TGTGCCAGCAGTCCCTATCCAACGGGAAATTCACCCCTCCACTTT
TRBD2	TRBV15	NA	TRBJ2-1	CATSRDRGDSYNEQFF	TGTGCCACCAGCAGAGATCGGGGGGACTCCTACAATGAGCAGTTCTTC
NA	TRBV11-3	NA	TRBJ2-5	CASGESGQETQYF	TGTGCCAGCGGCGAATCAGGGCAAGAGACCCAGTACTTC
NA	TRBV6-1	NA	TRBJ2-6	CASSGAEAGANVLTF	TGTGCCAGCAGTGGAGCCGAGGCTGGGGCCAACGTCCTGACTTTC
TRBD1	TRBV11-3	NA	TRBJ2-5	CASSSLDRGETQYF	TGTGCCAGCAGCTCCCTAGACAGGGGAGAGACCCAGTACTTC
NA	TRBV4-3	once	TRBJ1-2	CASSQERGSYGYTF	TGCGCCAGCAGCCAAGAGAGGGGGAGCTATGGCTACACCTTC
TRBD1	TRBV2	few	TRBJ1-2	CASKIDRDYGYTF	TGTGCCAGCAAGATCGACAGGGACTATGGCTACACCTTC
TRBD2	TRBV5-1	NA	TRBJ2-5	CASSLGLAETQYF	TGCGCCAGCAGCTTGGGACTAGCAGAGACCCAGTACTTC
TRBD1	TRBV2	NA	TRBJ1-4	CASGDRVEEKLFF	TGTGCCAGCGGGGACAGGGTGGAAGAAAAACTGTTTTTT
NA	TRBV5-5	once	TRBJ2-5	CASSLGGQGPQETQYF	TGTGCCAGCAGCTTGGGGGGTCAGGGGCCGCAAGAGACCCAGTACTTC
TRBD1	TRBV6-2/TRBV6-3	NA	TRBJ1-2	CASSQRRQGHYGYTF	TGTGCCAGCAGCCAGAGAAGACAGGGACACTATGGCTACACCTTC
NA	TRBV7-2	NA	TRBJ2-5	CASSLARGREETQYF	TGTGCCAGCAGCTTAGCGCGGGGCAGGGAGGAGACCCAGTACTTC
TRBD1	TRBV19	NA	TRBJ1-1	CASSAMDRVRGTEAFF	TGTGCCAGTAGTGCAATGGACAGGGTCCGGGGCACTGAAGCTTTCTTT
NA	TRBV7-2	few	TRBJ1-5	CASSSTAANQPQHF	TGTGCCAGCAGCTCAACAGCGGCTAATCAGCCCCAGCATTTT
NA	TRBV10-2	NA	TRBJ2-1	CASSERSGVRIRSHNEQFF	TGCGCCAGCAGTGAGCGCTCGGGGGTCCGGATCCGGAGTCACAATGAGCAGTTCTTC
NA	TRBV19	NA	TRBJ1-5	CASSMFGAYSNQPQHF	TGTGCCAGTAGTATGTTCGGGGCTTATAGCAATCAGCCCCAGCATTTT
NA	TRBV13	NA	TRBJ1-5	CASSLPVRTVNQPQHF	TGTGCCAGCAGCTTACCAGTTCGGACCGTAAATCAGCCCCAGCATTTT
NA	TRBV27	few	TRBJ1-2	CASSLSGYGYTF	TGTGCCAGCAGTTTATCCGGCTATGGCTACACCTTC
TRBD1	TRBV11-2	once	TRBJ1-2	CASRLNTGDYGYTF	TGTGCCAGCAGACTTAATACAGGGGACTATGGCTACACCTTC
NA	TRBV7-9	NA	TRBJ1-4	CASSLEQGGEKLFF	TGTGCCAGCAGCTTAGAACAGGGTGGTGAAAAACTGTTTTTT
NA	TRBV19	NA	TRBJ2-7	CASSLNRDYEQYF	TGTGCCAGTAGTTTAAACAGGGACTACGAGCAGTACTTC
NA	TRBV4-2	NA	TRBJ1-2	CASSQQSGYTF	TGTGCCAGCAGCCAACAGAGTGGCTACACCTTC